This T cell receptor beta chain stems from a study of T cells in Graves' hyperthyroidism and ophthalmopathy. Whole-study findings and limits: From stable hyperthyroidism, ophthalmopathy was separated by a 13 V-J model. Most thyroid-expanded clonotypes above 0.001 were also found in blood.

Those patients with uncontrolled infection, other autoimmune disease, pregnancy or lactation were excluded. RNA transcripts provided the source from which TCR beta CDR3 regions were amplified. A set of HTBI primers served as the primers for a first-round RT-PCR of the TCR CDR3. TCRdb processed the multiplex PCR reads anew with MiXCR; each CDR3 protein has one entry. Of around 200,000 distinct CDR3 sequences detected, 15% to 20% appear once; the ten largest clones hold roughly two fifths. Many counts were recorded for this clonotype. Its antigen is as yet unknown. Sequencing was performed on blood. This TCR derives from a man aged 40-55 years with Graves' hyperthyroidism.

The CDR3 reads CASSYTGGTYEQYF. CDR3 bases: TGTGCCAGCAGTTACACCGGGGGAACCTACGAGCAGTACTTC. The chain couples TRBV6-6 to TRBJ2-7; weak D call: TRBD2 (6 bases). Germline CDR1 MNHNY, CDR2 SVGAGI (reference sequence). CDR3 length: 14 amino acids. V was shortened by 2 bases and J by 2 bases, with 10 bases between the two germline ends.